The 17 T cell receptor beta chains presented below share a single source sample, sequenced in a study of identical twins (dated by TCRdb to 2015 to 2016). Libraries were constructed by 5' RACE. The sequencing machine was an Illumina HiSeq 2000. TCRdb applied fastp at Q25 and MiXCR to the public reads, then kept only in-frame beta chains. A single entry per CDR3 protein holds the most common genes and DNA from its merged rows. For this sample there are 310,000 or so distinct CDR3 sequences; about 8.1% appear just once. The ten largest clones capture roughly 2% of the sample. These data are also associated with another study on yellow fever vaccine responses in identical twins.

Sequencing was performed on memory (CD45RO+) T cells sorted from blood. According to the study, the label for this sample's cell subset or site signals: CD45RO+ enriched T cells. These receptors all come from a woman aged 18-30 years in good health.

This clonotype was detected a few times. The CDR3 DNA is TGCGCCAGCAGTGAAACTAGCGGCGGGGTGAAGGCCAAAAACATTCAGTACTTC. Its protein product is CASSETSGGVKAKNIQYF. The chain links TRBV10-2 to TRBJ2-4; 8 bases are shared with TRBD2. The CDR3 length is 18 residues. The germline CDR1 and CDR2 sequences are WSHSY and SAAADI. J gave up 1 base and V 3 bases, and 11 bases lay outside the gene matches.

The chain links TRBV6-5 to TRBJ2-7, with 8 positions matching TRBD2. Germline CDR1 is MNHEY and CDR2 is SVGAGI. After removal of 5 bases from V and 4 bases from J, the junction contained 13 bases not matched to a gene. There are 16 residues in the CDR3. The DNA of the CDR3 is TGTGCCAGCAGTCGCGGCGCCAGACGGGAGGGGTACGAGCAGTACTTC. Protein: CASSRGARREGYEQYF.

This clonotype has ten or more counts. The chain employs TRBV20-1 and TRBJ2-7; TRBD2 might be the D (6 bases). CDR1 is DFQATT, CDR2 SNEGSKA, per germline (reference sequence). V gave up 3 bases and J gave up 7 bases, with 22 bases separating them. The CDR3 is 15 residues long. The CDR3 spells CSASRSEGALIEQYF. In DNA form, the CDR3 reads TGCAGTGCTAGTAGGTCGGAGGGTGCCTTGATTGAGCAGTACTTC.

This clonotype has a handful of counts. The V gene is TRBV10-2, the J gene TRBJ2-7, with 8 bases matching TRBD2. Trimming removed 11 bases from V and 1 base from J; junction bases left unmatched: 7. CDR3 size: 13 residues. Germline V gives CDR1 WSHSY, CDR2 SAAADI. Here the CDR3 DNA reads TGCGCCTCGGGGCGGGAGGTTTCCTACGAGCAGTACTTC. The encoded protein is CASGREVSYEQYF.

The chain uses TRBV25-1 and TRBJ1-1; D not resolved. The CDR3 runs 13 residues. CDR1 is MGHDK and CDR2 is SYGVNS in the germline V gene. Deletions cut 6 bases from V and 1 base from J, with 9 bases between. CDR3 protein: CASRPSGNTEAFF. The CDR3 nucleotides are TGTGCCAGCAGACCTTCAGGGAACACTGAAGCTTTCTTT.

CDR3 loop: CASSPVGGNNEQFF. In nucleotides, the CDR3 is TGTGCCAGCAGTCCGGTTGGGGGGAACAATGAGCAGTTCTTC. The chain joins TRBV27 to TRBJ2-1; the D gene is possibly TRBD2 (6 bases). With 5 bases removed from V and 5 bases from J, the gap between germline ends came to 13 bases. Germline assignment: CDR1 MNHEY and CDR2 SMNVEV (reference sequence). The CDR3 has 14 residues.

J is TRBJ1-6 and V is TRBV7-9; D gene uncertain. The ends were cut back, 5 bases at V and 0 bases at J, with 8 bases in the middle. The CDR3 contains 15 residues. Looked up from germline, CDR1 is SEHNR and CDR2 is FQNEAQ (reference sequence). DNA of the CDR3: TGTGCCAGCAGCCCCGGCAGCTCCTATAATTCACCCCTCCACTTT. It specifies CASSPGSSYNSPLHF.

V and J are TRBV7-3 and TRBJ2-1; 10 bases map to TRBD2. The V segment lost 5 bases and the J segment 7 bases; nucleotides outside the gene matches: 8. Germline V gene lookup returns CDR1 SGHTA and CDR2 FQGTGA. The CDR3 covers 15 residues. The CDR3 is CASSPLAGAWNEQFF. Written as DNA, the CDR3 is TGTGCCAGCAGCCCTCTAGCGGGAGCGTGGAATGAGCAGTTCTTC.

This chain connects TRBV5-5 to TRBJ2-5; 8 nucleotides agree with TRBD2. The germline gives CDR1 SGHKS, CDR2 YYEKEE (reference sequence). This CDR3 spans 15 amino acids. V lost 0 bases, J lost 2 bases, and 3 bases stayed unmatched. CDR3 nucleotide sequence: TGTGCCAGCAGCTTGGTGAGACTAGCGCAAGAGACCCAGTACTTC. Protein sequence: CASSLVRLAQETQYF.

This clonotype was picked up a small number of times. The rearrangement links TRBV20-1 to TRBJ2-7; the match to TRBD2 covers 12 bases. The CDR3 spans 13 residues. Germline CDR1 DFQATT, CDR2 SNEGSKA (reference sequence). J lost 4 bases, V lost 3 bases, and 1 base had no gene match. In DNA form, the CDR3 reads TGCAGTGCTAGCCTAGCGGGAGGGTACGAGCAGTACTTC. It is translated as CSASLAGGYEQYF.

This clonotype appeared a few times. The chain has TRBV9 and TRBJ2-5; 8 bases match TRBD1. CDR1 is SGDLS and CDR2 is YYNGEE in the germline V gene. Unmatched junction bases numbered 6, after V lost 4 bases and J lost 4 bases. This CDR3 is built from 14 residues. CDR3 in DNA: TGTGCCAGCAGCCCTTCAGGGGGCTCAGAGACCCAGTACTTC. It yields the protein CASSPSGGSETQYF.

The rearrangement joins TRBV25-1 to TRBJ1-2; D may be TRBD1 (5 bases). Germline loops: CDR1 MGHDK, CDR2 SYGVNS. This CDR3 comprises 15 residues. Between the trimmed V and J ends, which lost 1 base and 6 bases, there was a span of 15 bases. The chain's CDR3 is CASSESGRGANGYTF. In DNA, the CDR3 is TGTGCCAGCAGTGAATCGGGAAGGGGAGCTAATGGCTACACCTTC.

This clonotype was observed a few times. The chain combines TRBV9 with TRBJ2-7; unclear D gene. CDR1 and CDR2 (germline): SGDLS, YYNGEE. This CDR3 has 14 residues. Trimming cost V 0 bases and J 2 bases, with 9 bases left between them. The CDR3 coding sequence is TGTGCCAGCAGCGTAGGAAGCTACGCCTACGAGCAGTACTTC. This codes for CASSVGSYAYEQYF.

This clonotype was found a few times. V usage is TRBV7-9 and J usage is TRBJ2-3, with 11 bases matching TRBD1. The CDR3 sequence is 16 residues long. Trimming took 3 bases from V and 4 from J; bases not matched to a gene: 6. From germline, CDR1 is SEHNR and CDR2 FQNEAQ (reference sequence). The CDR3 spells CASSFSWGQGADTQYF. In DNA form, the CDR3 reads TGTGCCAGCAGCTTTTCTTGGGGACAGGGGGCAGATACGCAGTATTTT.

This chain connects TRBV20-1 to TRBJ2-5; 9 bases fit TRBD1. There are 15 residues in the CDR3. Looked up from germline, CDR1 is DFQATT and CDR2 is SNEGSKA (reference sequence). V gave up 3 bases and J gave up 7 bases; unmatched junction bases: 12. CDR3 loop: CSARDRDRVVGTQYF. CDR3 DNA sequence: TGCAGTGCTAGGGACCGGGACAGGGTGGTCGGGACCCAGTACTTC.

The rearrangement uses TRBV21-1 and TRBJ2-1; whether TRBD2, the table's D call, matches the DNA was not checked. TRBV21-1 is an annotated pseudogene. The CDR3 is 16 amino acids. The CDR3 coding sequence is TGTGCCAGCAGCAAACTGTCAGCGGAGAGCAGGAATGAGCAGTTCTTC. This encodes CASSKLSAESRNEQFF.

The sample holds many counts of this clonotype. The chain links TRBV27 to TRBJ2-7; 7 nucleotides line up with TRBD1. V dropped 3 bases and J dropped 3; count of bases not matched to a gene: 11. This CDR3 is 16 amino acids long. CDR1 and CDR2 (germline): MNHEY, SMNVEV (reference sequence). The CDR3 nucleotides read TGTGCCAGCAGTTTGACCGGGACAGCTACACTCTACGAGCAGTACTTC. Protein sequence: CASSLTGTATLYEQYF.